This T cell receptor (beta chain) was profiled in a study of OX40 agonist ivuxolimab in advanced cancers. The method was immunoSEQ multiplex PCR; TCRdb's version includes in-frame clones alone and lacks a portion of them. The data show some 98,000 clones, with about 91% seen just once and 0.25% to 0.35% held by the top ten. Germline V gene sequence: CDR1 SGHTA, CDR2 FQGNSA. The CDR3 is made up of 14 amino acids. Trimming took 6 bases from V and 4 from J, leaving 13 bases between them. This TCR was recovered from an adult with an advanced solid tumor such as melanoma, head and neck, liver or kidney cancer. Sequenced material: CD4+ or CD8+ T cells sorted from blood, taken in a trial of the OX40 agonist ivuxolimab. The J gene is TRBJ1-5, the V gene TRBV7-2, with D possibly being TRBD1 (5 bases). This chain's CDR3 is CASSQTGVNQPQHF. The CDR3 DNA sequence: TGTGCCAGCAGTCAGACGGGGGTTAATCAGCCCCAGCATTTT.